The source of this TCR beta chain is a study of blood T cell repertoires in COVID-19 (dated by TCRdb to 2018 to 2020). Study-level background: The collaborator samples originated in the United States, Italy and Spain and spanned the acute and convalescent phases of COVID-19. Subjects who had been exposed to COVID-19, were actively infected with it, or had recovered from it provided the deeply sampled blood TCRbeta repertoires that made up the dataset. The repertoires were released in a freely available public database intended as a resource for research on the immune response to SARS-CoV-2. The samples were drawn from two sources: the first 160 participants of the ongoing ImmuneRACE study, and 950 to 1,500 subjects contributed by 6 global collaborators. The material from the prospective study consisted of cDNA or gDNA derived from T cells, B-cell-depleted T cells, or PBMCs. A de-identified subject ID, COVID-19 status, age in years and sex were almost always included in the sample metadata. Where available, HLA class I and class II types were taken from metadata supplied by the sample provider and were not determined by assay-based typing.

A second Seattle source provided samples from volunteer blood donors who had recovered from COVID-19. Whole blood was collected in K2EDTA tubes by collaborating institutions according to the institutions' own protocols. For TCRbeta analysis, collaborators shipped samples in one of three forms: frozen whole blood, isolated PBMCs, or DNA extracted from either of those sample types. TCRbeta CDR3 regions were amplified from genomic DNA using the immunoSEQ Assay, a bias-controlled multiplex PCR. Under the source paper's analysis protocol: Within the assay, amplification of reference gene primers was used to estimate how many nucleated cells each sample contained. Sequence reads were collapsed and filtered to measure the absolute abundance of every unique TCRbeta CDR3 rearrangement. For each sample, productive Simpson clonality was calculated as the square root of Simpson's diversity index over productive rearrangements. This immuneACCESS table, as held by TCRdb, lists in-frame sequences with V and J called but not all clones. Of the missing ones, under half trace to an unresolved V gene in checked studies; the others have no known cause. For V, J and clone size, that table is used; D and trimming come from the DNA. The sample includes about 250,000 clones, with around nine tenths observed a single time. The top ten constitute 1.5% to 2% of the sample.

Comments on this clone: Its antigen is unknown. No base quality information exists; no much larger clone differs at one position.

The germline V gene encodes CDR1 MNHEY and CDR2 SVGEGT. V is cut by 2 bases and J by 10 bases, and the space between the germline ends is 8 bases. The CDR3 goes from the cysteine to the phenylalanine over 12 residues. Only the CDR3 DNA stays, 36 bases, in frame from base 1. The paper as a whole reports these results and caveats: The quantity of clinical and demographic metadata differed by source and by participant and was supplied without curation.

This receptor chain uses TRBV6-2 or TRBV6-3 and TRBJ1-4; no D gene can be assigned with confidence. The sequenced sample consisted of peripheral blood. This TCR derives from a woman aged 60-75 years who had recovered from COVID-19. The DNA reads TGTGCCAGCAGTTACCCGTCGGGAAAACTGTTTTTT. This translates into CASSYPSGKLFF.